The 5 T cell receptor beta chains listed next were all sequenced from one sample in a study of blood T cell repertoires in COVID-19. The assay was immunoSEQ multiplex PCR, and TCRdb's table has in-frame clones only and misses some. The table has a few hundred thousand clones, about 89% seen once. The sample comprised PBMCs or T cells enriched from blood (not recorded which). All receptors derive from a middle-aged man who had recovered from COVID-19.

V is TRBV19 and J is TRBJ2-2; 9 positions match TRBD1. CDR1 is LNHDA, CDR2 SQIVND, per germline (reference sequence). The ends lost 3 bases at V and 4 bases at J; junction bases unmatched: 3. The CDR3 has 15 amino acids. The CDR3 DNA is TGTGCCAGTAGTATGACAGGGGGGGGCACCGGGGAGCTGTTTTTT. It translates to CASSMTGGGTGELFF. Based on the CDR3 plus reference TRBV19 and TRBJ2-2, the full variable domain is DGGITQSPKYLFRKEGQNVTLSCEQNLNHDAMYWYRQDPGQGLRLIYYSQIVNDFQKGDIAEGYSVSREKKESFPLTVTSAQKNPTAFYLCASSMTGGGTGELFFGEGSRLTVL.

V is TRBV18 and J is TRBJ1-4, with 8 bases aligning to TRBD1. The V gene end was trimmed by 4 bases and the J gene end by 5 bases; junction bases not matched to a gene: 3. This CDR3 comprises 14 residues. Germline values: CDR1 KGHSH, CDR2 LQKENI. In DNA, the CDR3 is TGTGCCAGCTCACAGGGACAGGTCAATGAAAAACTGTTTTTT. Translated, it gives CASSQGQVNEKLFF.

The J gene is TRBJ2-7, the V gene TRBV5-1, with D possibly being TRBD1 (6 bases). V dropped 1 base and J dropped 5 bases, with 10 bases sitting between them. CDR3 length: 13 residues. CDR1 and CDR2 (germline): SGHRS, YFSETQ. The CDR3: CASSLTGQNEQYF. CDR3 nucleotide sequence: TGCGCCAGCAGCTTGACAGGGCAAAACGAGCAGTACTTC. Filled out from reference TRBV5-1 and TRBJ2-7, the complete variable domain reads KAGVTQTPRYLIKTRGQQVTLSCSPISGHRSVSWYQQTPGQGLQFLFEYFSETQRNKGNFPGRFSGRQFSNSRSEMNVSTLELGDSALYLCASSLTGQNEQYFGPGTRLTVT.

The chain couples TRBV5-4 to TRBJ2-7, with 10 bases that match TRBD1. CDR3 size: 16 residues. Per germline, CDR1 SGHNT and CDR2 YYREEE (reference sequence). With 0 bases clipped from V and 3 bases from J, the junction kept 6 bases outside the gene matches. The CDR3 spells CASSLGGDRGYYEQYF. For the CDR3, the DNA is TGTGCCAGCAGCTTGGGGGGGGACAGGGGTTACTACGAGCAGTACTTC.

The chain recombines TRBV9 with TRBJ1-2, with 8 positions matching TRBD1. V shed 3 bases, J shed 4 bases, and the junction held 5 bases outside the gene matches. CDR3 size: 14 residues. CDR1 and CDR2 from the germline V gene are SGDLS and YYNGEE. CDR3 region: CASSAGQGGYGYTF. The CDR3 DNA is TGTGCCAGCAGCGCAGGACAGGGTGGCTATGGCTACACCTTC.